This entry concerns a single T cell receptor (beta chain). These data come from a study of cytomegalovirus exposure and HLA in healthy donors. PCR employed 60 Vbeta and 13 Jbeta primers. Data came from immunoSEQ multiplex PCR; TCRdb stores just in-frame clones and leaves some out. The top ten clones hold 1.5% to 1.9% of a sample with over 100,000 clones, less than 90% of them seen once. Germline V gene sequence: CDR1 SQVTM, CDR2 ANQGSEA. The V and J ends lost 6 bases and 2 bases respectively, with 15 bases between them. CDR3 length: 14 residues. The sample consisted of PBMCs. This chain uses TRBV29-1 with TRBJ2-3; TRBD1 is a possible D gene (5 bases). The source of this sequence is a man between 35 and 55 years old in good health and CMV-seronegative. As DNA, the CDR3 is TGCAGCGTGGGGCGCGGACGGGTCACAGATACGCAGTATTTT. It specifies CSVGRGRVTDTQYF.